These T cell receptor beta chains were read from a single sample in a study of cytomegalovirus exposure and HLA in healthy donors. The assay was immunoSEQ multiplex PCR, and TCRdb's table has in-frame clones only and misses some. This table holds approximately 59,000 clones, approximately 92% found once. The sequenced material came from PBMCs. These TCRs come from a man between 18 and 29 years old in good health and CMV-seropositive. Each CDR3 is given with its conserved first and last residue. The D gene is left open where the match is weak. Size is omitted from some rows. Given values are once, few, many or a class for expanded clones.

d_call,j_call,clone_size,v_call,cdr3_nt,cdr3_aa
TRBD1,TRBJ2-7,.,TRBV5-6,TGTGCCAGCAGCCCCGTGGAGGCGTCAGGGGGCAGCGAGCAGTACTTC,CASSPVEASGGSEQYF
.,TRBJ1-1,.,TRBV30,TGTGCCTGGAGGTGGGGGGGAACTGAAGCTTTCTTT,CAWRWGGTEAFF
.,TRBJ2-3,.,TRBV7-2,TGTGCCAGCAGCTTATTAGGGGGAGGGACAGATACGCAGTATTTT,CASSLLGGGTDTQYF
.,TRBJ2-3,.,TRBV19,TGTGCCAGTAGTCCCAGAGCGGATAGCACAGATACGCAGTATTTT,CASSPRADSTDTQYF
.,TRBJ1-5,.,TRBV5-6,TGTGCCAGCAGCTTGGCAGGGTTTGGCAATCAGCCCCAGCATTTT,CASSLAGFGNQPQHF
.,TRBJ1-1,.,TRBV19,TGTGCCAGTAGCGGACAGCGATCGATGAACACTGAAGCTTTCTTT,CASSGQRSMNTEAFF
TRBD1,TRBJ1-1,.,TRBV19,TGTGCCAGCGGACAGGGGAGTAGGACTGAAGCTTTCTTT,CASGQGSRTEAFF
.,TRBJ1-5,.,TRBV6-1,TGTGCCAGCAGTGAAGCGAGATCAGGGATTCAGCCCCAGCATTTT,CASSEARSGIQPQHF
TRBD2,TRBJ2-1,few,TRBV7-3,TGTGCCAGCAGCTTAAGTGGGACTAGCGGCAATGAGCAGTTCTTC,CASSLSGTSGNEQFF
TRBD2,TRBJ2-2,.,TRBV25-1,TGTGCCAGCAGTGAATTAGGGACTAGCGGGAGCCCCGGGGAGCTGTTTTTT,CASSELGTSGSPGELFF
TRBD2,TRBJ2-1,.,TRBV12-5,TGTGCTAGTGGTTTGGTAATAGGACTAGCGGGAAAAAGAAATGAGCAGTTCTTC,CASGLVIGLAGKRNEQFF
TRBD2,TRBJ2-1,.,TRBV9,TGTGCCAGCAGCCACGGGACTAGCGGGAGCTCCTACAATGAGCAGTTCTTC,CASSHGTSGSSYNEQFF
.,TRBJ1-3,.,TRBV30,TGTGCCTCAGCCCGGGGGACTAGTGGAAACACCATATATTTT,CASARGTSGNTIYF
TRBD1,TRBJ1-2,.,TRBV6-6,TGTGCCAGCAGTTACTCCGGGACAGGGGGAGTGCACACCTTC,CASSYSGTGGVHTF
TRBD2,TRBJ2-1,.,TRBV30,TGTGCCTGGCTCTCGGGGGGGGTATCAAATGAGCAGTTCTTC,CAWLSGGVSNEQFF
.,TRBJ1-4,.,TRBV7-6,TGTGCCAGCAGCTTCTACGGGAGGGAAAAACTGTTTTTT,CASSFYGREKLFF
.,TRBJ2-4,.,TRBV6-6,TGTGCCAGCACCCAGGCCTCCGGCGGGGACATTCAGTACTTC,CASTQASGGDIQYF
TRBD1,TRBJ2-1,.,TRBV7-9,TGTGCCAGCAGCTCCCGGGACAGGGCCAATGAGCAGTTCTTC,CASSSRDRANEQFF
.,TRBJ1-4,.,TRBV30,TGTGCCTGGAGTGACACCTTTGGCCCAGCAACTAATGAAAAACTGTTTTTT,CAWSDTFGPATNEKLFF
TRBD2,TRBJ2-5,.,TRBV4-1,TGCGCCAGCAGCCAAGTCGCTAGCGGACGTGAGCAAGAGACCCAGTACTTC,CASSQVASGREQETQYF
TRBD1,TRBJ1-3,once,TRBV7-2,TGTGCCAGCAGCTTACGTAGCGGACAGGGGATAAACTCTGGAAACACCATATATTTT,CASSLRSGQGINSGNTIYF
.,TRBJ1-1,few,TRBV4-2,TGTGCCAGCAGCGAAAGTAGCAGAGGAGACACTGAAGCTTTCTTT,CASSESSRGDTEAFF
TRBD2,TRBJ2-5,.,TRBV4-2,TGTGCCAGCAGCCAAGATCTAGCGGGAGGGCAAGAGACCCAGTACTTC,CASSQDLAGGQETQYF
TRBD1,TRBJ1-2,.,TRBV6-1,TGTGCCAGCAGGGAACTTACACCCGGGACAGGGTTGATAAACTATGGCTACACCTTC,CASRELTPGTGLINYGYTF
.,TRBJ2-1,.,TRBV6-4,TGTGCCAGCAGTCCCGAAGCCGGGTCCTACAATGAGCAGTTCTTC,CASSPEAGSYNEQFF
TRBD1,TRBJ2-7,.,TRBV7-6,TGTGCCAGCAGCACTGGAGGGACAGGGACGAGGGACTTC,CASSTGGTGTRDF
.,TRBJ2-5,.,TRBV27,TGTGCCAGCAGTATTGAGGCCCGAGAGACCCAGTACTTC,CASSIEARETQYF
.,TRBJ1-4,.,TRBV5-4,TGTGCCAGCAGCCTAACAGGGAAGGGAAATGAAAAACTGTTTTTT,CASSLTGKGNEKLFF
TRBD1,TRBJ2-1,few,TRBV6-4,TGTGCCAGCAGTGCTTCACTCCAGGGGGATTACAATGAGCAGTTCTTC,CASSASLQGDYNEQFF
.,TRBJ1-2,.,TRBV9,TGTGCCAGCAGCGTAATTGTCGGGGGTCCGGACTATGGCTACACCTTC,CASSVIVGGPDYGYTF
TRBD1,TRBJ2-1,.,TRBV28,TGTGCCAGCAGTTTAAGACGGCGGACAGGGGCGCAACATGAGCAGTTCTTC,CASSLRRRTGAQHEQFF
TRBD1,TRBJ2-7,.,TRBV28,TGTGCCAGCAGTTTCATTTCCGGGACAGGGGCTGACGAGCAGTACTTC,CASSFISGTGADEQYF
TRBD2,TRBJ2-2,.,TRBV28,TGTGCCAGCAGTCCGTTAGCGGGAGGGCCAGGGGAGCTGTTTTTT,CASSPLAGGPGELFF
.,TRBJ1-4,.,TRBV2,TGTGCCAGCAGTGCACAGGGTGGAGCTAATGAAAAACTGTTTTTT,CASSAQGGANEKLFF
.,TRBJ2-1,few,TRBV4-2,TGTGCCAGCAGCCAAGAGGCAGACAGCTCCTACAATGAGCAGTTCTTC,CASSQEADSSYNEQFF
TRBD1,TRBJ2-5,.,TRBV28,TGTGCCAGCAGTTCCCGGGACAGGGTTCCGGAGACCCAGTACTTC,CASSSRDRVPETQYF
.,TRBJ1-1,.,TRBV7-9,TGTGCCAGCAGCCGCGGCGACGGGGACACTGAAGCTTTCTTT,CASSRGDGDTEAFF